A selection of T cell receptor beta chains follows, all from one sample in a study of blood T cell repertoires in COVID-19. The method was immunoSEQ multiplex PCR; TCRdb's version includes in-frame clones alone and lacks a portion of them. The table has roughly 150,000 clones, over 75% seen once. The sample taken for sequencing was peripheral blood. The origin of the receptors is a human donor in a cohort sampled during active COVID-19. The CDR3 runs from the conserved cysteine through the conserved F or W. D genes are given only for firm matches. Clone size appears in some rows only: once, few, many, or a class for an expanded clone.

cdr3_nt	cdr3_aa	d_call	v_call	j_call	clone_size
TGTGCCAGCAGCTTAGAACAGGGGGCCCGCGGGCAGTACTTC	CASSLEQGARGQYF	TRBD1	TRBV11-2	TRBJ2-7	few
TGCAGCGTTGCAACAGGACATAGCACAGATACGCAGTATTTT	CSVATGHSTDTQYF	.	TRBV29-1	TRBJ2-3	.
TGTGCCTGGACTATGGGAATAGCGGGGGTTTCCTACGAGCAGTACTTC	CAWTMGIAGVSYEQYF	TRBD2	TRBV30	TRBJ2-7	.
TGTGCCAGCAGTTACTCAGACAGAGCCTACGAGCAGTACTTC	CASSYSDRAYEQYF	.	TRBV6-5	TRBJ2-7	.
TGTGCCACCAGCAGAGCTCCGTCGGGGGGCTTGGAAAAACTGTTTTTT	CATSRAPSGGLEKLFF	.	TRBV15	TRBJ1-4	once
TGTGCCAGCAGTTCCAGGGACATCGCTAACTATGGCTACACCTTC	CASSSRDIANYGYTF	.	TRBV28	TRBJ1-2	once
TGCGCCAGCAGTGAGTCGGTGAGCACCGGCACAGATACGCAGTATTTT	CASSESVSTGTDTQYF	.	TRBV10-1	TRBJ2-3	.
TGTGCCGGACAGGCCACGACGAACACTGAAGCTTTCTTT	CAGQATTNTEAFF	TRBD1	TRBV6-5	TRBJ1-1	.
TGTGCCAGCAGGCGACAGGGTCGGAGTACTGAAGCTTTCTTT	CASRRQGRSTEAFF	TRBD1	TRBV27	TRBJ1-1	.
TGTGCCAGCACCACAGGGCACCAAGAGACCCAGTACTTC	CASTTGHQETQYF	.	TRBV19	TRBJ2-5	.
TGTGCCAGCAGTTTATCCCTGCGTGGCACTGAAGCTTTCTTT	CASSLSLRGTEAFF	.	TRBV28	TRBJ1-1	.
TGTGCCAGCAGCCCTAGCGGGGGGCGGATTTACAATGAGCAGTTCTTC	CASSPSGGRIYNEQFF	TRBD2	TRBV9	TRBJ2-1	.
TGTGCCAGCCGATCCCGAGAGGAAGCTTTCTTT	CASRSREEAFF	.	TRBV5-8	TRBJ1-1	.
TGTGCCAGTAGTTTACAGGGTAGCAATCAGCCCCAGCATTTT	CASSLQGSNQPQHF	.	TRBV19	TRBJ1-5	once
TGTGCCAGCAGTGTGGGACAGGGGTATCAGCCCCAGCATTTT	CASSVGQGYQPQHF	TRBD1	TRBV2	TRBJ1-5	.
TGTGCCAGCAGCTTAGCGGGCAAGAGCTCCTACAATGAGCAGTTCTTC	CASSLAGKSSYNEQFF	.	TRBV7-6	TRBJ2-1	.
TGTGCCAGCAGCTTACGCTTGCCAGGGAAAGGTGGGCACTACGAGCAGTACTTC	CASSLRLPGKGGHYEQYF	.	TRBV7-8	TRBJ2-7	.
TGCGCCAGCAGCTTGGAGGGGTTTGCAGATACGCAGTATTTT	CASSLEGFADTQYF	.	TRBV5-1	TRBJ2-3	.
TGTGCCAGCAGTTACTCACCGGGGACTGGGAATCAGCCCCAGCATTTT	CASSYSPGTGNQPQHF	.	TRBV6-6	TRBJ1-5	.
TGTGCCAGCAGCAAAGATGAAGGGAGAGGGGGGGATAATGAGCAGTTCTTC	CASSKDEGRGGDNEQFF	.	TRBV21-1	TRBJ2-1	.
TGTGCCACCAGCAGAGAGAGACAGGGGCTGTCCAATGAGCAGTTCTTC	CATSRERQGLSNEQFF	TRBD1	TRBV15	TRBJ2-1	.
TGTGCCAGCAGCCCAACAGGGGAAGGGGCCTACGAGCAGTACTTC	CASSPTGEGAYEQYF	TRBD1	TRBV13	TRBJ2-7	.
TGTGCCAGCAGCGTAGGTGGGGGGGCCTACAATGAGCAGTTCTTC	CASSVGGGAYNEQFF	TRBD2	TRBV9	TRBJ2-1	.
TGTGCCAGCAGCCGAATAGGGACAGGGGGCCAGGTGAACACTGAAGCTTTCTTT	CASSRIGTGGQVNTEAFF	TRBD1	TRBV7-8	TRBJ1-1	.
TGTGCCAGCAGCTCCCCAAACTCAGATACGCAGTATTTT	CASSSPNSDTQYF	.	TRBV11-3	TRBJ2-3	.
TGTGCCAGCAGCAAAGATAATAGCAATCAGCCCCAGCATTTT	CASSKDNSNQPQHF	.	TRBV21-1	TRBJ1-5	few
TGTGCCAGCAGTAGGGACAGGCTAAATTCACCCCTCCACTTT	CASSRDRLNSPLHF	TRBD1	TRBV6-6	TRBJ1-6	.
TGTGCCAGCAGCTTAGTTATAGCGCGCTCCTACAATGAGCAGTTCTTC	CASSLVIARSYNEQFF	.	TRBV7-2	TRBJ2-1	.
TGTGCCAGCAGTCGGTGGGGCCCGGATGGCTACACCTTC	CASSRWGPDGYTF	.	TRBV6-2/TRBV6-3	TRBJ1-2	.
TGTGCCAGCAGACGAGACAGGTATACGAACACCGGGGAGCTGTTTTTT	CASRRDRYTNTGELFF	.	TRBV11-2	TRBJ2-2	few
TGTGCCAGCAGCGTACTGCTAGGAGGATCCGGGGAGCTGTTTTTT	CASSVLLGGSGELFF	.	TRBV9	TRBJ2-2	.
TGCGCCAGCAGCTTGGCGGGGGGGGCCTACAATGAGCAGTTCTTC	CASSLAGGAYNEQFF	TRBD2	TRBV5-1	TRBJ2-1	.
TGTGCCAGCAGTGGGGGGACAGCACTATACGAGCAGTACTTC	CASSGGTALYEQYF	TRBD1	TRBV2	TRBJ2-7	.
TGTGCCAGCAGCTTATTCTTGGGGACAGACAATGAGCAGTTCTTC	CASSLFLGTDNEQFF	TRBD1	TRBV11-2	TRBJ2-1	.
TGCGCCAGCAGCCAGGGAGGATTGGAGACCCAGTACTTC	CASSQGGLETQYF	.	TRBV4-1	TRBJ2-5	.
TGTGCCAGCAGCACAGGGGCCTCTGGAAACACCATATATTTT	CASSTGASGNTIYF	TRBD1	TRBV6-5	TRBJ1-3	.
TGTGCCAGCAGTTACTCCTGGACAGGAGGAGAGACCCAGTACTTC	CASSYSWTGGETQYF	TRBD1	TRBV6-5	TRBJ2-5	.
TGTGCCTGGAGTGCCGACATCCTTAATTCACCCCTCCACTTT	CAWSADILNSPLHF	.	TRBV30	TRBJ1-6	.
TGCGCCAGCAGCTTCAAGACAGAGATGAACACTGAAGCTTTCTTT	CASSFKTEMNTEAFF	.	TRBV5-1	TRBJ1-1	.
TGTGCCAGCAGCTTAGCCGGGACAGGGCTAGCCGGGGCCAACGTCCTGACTTTC	CASSLAGTGLAGANVLTF	TRBD1	TRBV7-2	TRBJ2-6	.
TGTGCCATCAGTGAGTCGGGGTTGAGGCCAAGGGGGCGATCACCCCTCCACTTT	CAISESGLRPRGRSPLHF	TRBD1	TRBV10-3	TRBJ1-6	.
TGCGCCAGCAGCCCCCGGGGGGTAGCGGAGATCTACGAGCAGTACTTC	CASSPRGVAEIYEQYF	TRBD2	TRBV5-1	TRBJ2-7	.
TGCGCCAGCAGCTTGCACAGGGGAGACGAGCAGTACTTC	CASSLHRGDEQYF	TRBD1	TRBV5-1	TRBJ2-7	.
TGTGCCAGTAGTATCCCAGCGGGAGGAGGAGAGACCCAGTACTTC	CASSIPAGGGETQYF	TRBD2	TRBV19	TRBJ2-5	.
TGTGCCAGCAGCGGCAATCAGGGGACCGGGGAGCTGTTTTTT	CASSGNQGTGELFF	.	TRBV7-3	TRBJ2-2	few
TGTGCCACCAGTGAGACGGGACTAGCGGGAGCGTCTACGGGCACAGATACGCAGTATTTT	CATSETGLAGASTGTDTQYF	TRBD2	TRBV24-1	TRBJ2-3	.
TGTGCCAGCAGCGACGGACTTCTAAATACGCAGTATTTT	CASSDGLLNTQYF	.	TRBV9	TRBJ2-3	.
TGTGCCAGTAGTAAGGGACAGGGGGCCGTCGGGGAGCTGTTTTTT	CASSKGQGAVGELFF	TRBD1	TRBV19	TRBJ2-2	once
TGTGCCAGCAGCCTCCTGGGACAGGGGGCGTACAATGAGCAGTTCTTC	CASSLLGQGAYNEQFF	TRBD1	TRBV7-2	TRBJ2-1	.
TGTGCCAGCAGCGTAGTTACAGGGAGTGGCTACACCTTC	CASSVVTGSGYTF	.	TRBV9	TRBJ1-2	.
TGTGCCAGCAGTTTATTGGTAGGACAGGACCAAGAGACCCAGTACTTC	CASSLLVGQDQETQYF	TRBD1	TRBV28	TRBJ2-5	.
TGTGCCGCCTCTTCGCCCCGCCCTCCGGGCGAGCAGTACTTC	CAASSPRPPGEQYF	.	TRBV30	TRBJ2-7	few
TGTGCCAGCAACAGTCTGACTAGCGGAACCACAGATACGCAGTATTTT	CASNSLTSGTTDTQYF	TRBD2	TRBV9	TRBJ2-3	once
TGTGCCAGCAGCTTAGTATCAGGGTCTGGAAACACCATATATTTT	CASSLVSGSGNTIYF	.	TRBV11-2	TRBJ1-3	.
TGCAGTGCTAGAGTAAATGAGCAGTTCTTC	CSARVNEQFF	.	TRBV20-1	TRBJ2-1	.
TGTGCCATCAGCCCCGGGAACGCAGCCGAGCAGTACTTC	CAISPGNAAEQYF	.	TRBV10-3	TRBJ2-7	.